The clone carrying this T cell receptor beta chain was found many times. What it recognizes is unknown. Cells sorted as Tregs were CD4+, CD25+ and CD127-/low. TCRdb passed the 5' RACE reads through MiXCR, listing each CDR3 protein once. This table holds 52,000 or so distinct CDR3 sequences, less than 25% found once. The V gene's germline CDR1 is SGHVS and CDR2 FNYEAQ. The V and J ends lost 4 bases and 3 bases, in that order; junction bases with no gene match: 2. The CDR3 length is 15 residues. The study, taken as a whole, reports: In terms of TCR gene usage, tumor memory CD4+ T cells clustered together with blood and lymph node memory CD4+ cells, as well as with lymph node naive CD4+ cells. Greatest tumor Treg TCR overlap was with tumor naive CD4+ cells.

The material sequenced was tumor-infiltrating Tregs sorted from the breast tumor. The rearrangement links TRBV7-6 to TRBJ2-3, with TRBD2 matching over 12 bases. The receptor's source is a female donor with breast cancer. The CDR3 DNA reads TGTGCCAGCAGCTCGGGACTAGCGGGTACAGATACGCAGTATTTT. Residues: CASSSGLAGTDTQYF.